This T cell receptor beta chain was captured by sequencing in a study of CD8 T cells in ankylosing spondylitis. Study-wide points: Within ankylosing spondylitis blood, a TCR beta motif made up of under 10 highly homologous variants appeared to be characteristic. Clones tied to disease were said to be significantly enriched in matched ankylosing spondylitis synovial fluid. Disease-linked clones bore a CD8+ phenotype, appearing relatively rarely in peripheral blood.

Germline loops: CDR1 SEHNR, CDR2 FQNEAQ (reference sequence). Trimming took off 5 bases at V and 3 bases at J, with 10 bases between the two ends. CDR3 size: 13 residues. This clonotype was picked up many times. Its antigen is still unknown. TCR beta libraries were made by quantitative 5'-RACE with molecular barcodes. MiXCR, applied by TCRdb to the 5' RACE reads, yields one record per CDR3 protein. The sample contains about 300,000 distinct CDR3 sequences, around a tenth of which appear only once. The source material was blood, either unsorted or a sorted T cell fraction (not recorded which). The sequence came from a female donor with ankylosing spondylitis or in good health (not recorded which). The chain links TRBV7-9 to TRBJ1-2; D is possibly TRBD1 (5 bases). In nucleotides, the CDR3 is TGTGCCAGCAGCCCAGGGAGGGACTATGGCTACACCTTC. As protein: CASSPGRDYGYTF.